Sequencing of this T cell receptor beta chain was carried out in a study of T cells in Graves' hyperthyroidism and ophthalmopathy. Study-wide points: Ophthalmopathy prediction by the model preceded onset by a median roughly 6.3 months.

The CDR3 consists of 12 residues. Deletions cut 0 bases from V and 8 bases from J, with 3 bases between. Germline V gives CDR1 SGDLS, CDR2 YYNGEE. Amplified TCR beta CDR3 regions came from RNA transcripts. Carried out on the TCR CDR3, a first-round RT-PCR used the HTBI primer set. TCRdb reprocessed the multiplex PCR reads with MiXCR, giving one entry per CDR3 protein. The table lists 480,000 or so distinct CDR3 sequences, over 45% of them singletons. Many counts were recorded for this clonotype. What it recognizes is unknown. It was uncontrolled infection, other autoimmune disease, pregnancy or lactation that excluded patients.

Sequenced: peripheral blood or thyroid tissue (not recorded which). The chain couples TRBV9 to TRBJ1-6; D gene ambiguous. This clonotype was obtained from an adult woman with Graves' disease, either hyperthyroidism or ophthalmopathy (not recorded which). The CDR3 here is CASSVDDSPLHF. In DNA, the CDR3 is TGTGCCAGCAGCGTAGACGATTCACCCCTCCACTTT.